The T cell receptor beta chain described here comes from a study of blood T cell repertoires in COVID-19. The protocol was immunoSEQ multiplex PCR, while the TCRdb copy is restricted to in-frame clones and leaves out a portion. In the table there are tens of thousands of clones, about 83% of which are singletons. In this sample, this clone turned up once. With V trimmed by 1 base and J by 6 bases, 4 bases remained unmatched. This CDR3 is 15 amino acids long. Looked up from germline, CDR1 is LNHNV and CDR2 is YYDKDF (reference sequence). V usage is TRBV15 and J usage is TRBJ2-4, with 9 bases identical to TRBD2. The clonotype comes from a woman at least 80 years old with acute or convalescent COVID-19. Sample: peripheral blood. CDR3 coding DNA: TGTGCCACCAGCAGAGTTGCGGGGGGGTTAAACATTCAGTACTTC. Amino acid sequence: CATSRVAGGLNIQYF.